The sequence of this T cell receptor (beta chain) was determined in a study of monozygotic twins with cystic fibrosis. Profiled with immunoSEQ multiplex PCR; TCRdb holds only in-frame clones, not every one. The sample carries roughly 20,000 clones, 91% recorded once. The CDR3 is made up of 14 amino acids. V lost 2 bases and J 2 bases, leaving 7 bases between the germline ends. Per germline, CDR1 MGHDK and CDR2 SYGVNS. The receptor was derived from a girl aged 2-10 years with cystic fibrosis. Sequenced material: blood. V usage is TRBV25-1 and J usage is TRBJ1-3; the D is unclear. The DNA of the CDR3 is TGTGCCAGCAGTGAAAGGGTGGCTGGAAACACCATATATTTT. Translated, it gives CASSERVAGNTIYF.